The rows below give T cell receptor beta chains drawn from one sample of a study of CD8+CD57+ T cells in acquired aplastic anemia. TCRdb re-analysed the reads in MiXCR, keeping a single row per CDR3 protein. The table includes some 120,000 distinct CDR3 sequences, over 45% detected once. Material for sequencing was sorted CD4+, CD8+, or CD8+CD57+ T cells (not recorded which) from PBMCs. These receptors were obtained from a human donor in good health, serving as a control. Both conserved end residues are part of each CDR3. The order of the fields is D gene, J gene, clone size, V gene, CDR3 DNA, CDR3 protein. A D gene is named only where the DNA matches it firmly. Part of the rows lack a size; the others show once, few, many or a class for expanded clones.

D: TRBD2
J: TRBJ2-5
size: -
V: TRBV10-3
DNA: TGTGCCATCAGTGACGCGACTAGCGGAAAGGGGGAGACCCAGTACTTC
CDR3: CAISDATSGKGETQYF

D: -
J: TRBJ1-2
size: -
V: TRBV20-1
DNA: TGCAGTGCTGATTCCACAGGCGATGGCTACACCTTC
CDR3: CSADSTGDGYTF

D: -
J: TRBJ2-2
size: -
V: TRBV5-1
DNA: TGCGCCAGCAGTCGAGAGGGGGCGAACACCGGGGAGCTGTTTTTT
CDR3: CASSREGANTGELFF

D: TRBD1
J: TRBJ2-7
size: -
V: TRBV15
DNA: TGTGCCACCAGCAGACCCTCCGGGACAGCAGCCTACGAGCAGTACTTC
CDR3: CATSRPSGTAAYEQYF

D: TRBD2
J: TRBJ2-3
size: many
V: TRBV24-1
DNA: TGTGCCACCAGCGGGACTAGCGGGGGGGCCTTCACAGATACGCAGTATTTT
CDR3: CATSGTSGGAFTDTQYF

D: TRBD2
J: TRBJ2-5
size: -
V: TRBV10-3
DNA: TGTGCCATCAGTGCAACTAGCGAGGAGACCCAGTACTTC
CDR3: CAISATSEETQYF

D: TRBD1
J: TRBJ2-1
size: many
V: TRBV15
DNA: TGTGCCACCAGCAGAGCTCCGCGACAGGGGGCGGTTTTAATCTCCTACAATGAGCAGTTCTTC
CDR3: CATSRAPRQGAVLISYNEQFF

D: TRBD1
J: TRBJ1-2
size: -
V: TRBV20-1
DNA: TGCAGTGCTAAGTCTTGCAGGGGGCTGGACTATGGCTACACCTTC
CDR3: CSAKSCRGLDYGYTF

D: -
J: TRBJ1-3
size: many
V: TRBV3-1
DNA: TGTGCCAGCAGCACTATACAGGGTTCTGGAAACACCATATATTTT
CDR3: CASSTIQGSGNTIYF

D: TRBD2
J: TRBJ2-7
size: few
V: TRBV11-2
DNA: TGTGCCAGCAGCTTAGGGTTGGGACTAGCGGGGGGCGAGCAGTACTTC
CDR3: CASSLGLGLAGGEQYF

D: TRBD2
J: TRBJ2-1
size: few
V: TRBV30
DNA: TGTGCCTGGGTTGTAGCGGGGGGGCATCTCCTCTTCTTC
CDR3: CAWVVAGGHLLFF

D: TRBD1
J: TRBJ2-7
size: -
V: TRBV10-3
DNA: TGTGCCATCAGGGGGGACAGGTACTCCTACGAGCAGTACTTC
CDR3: CAIRGDRYSYEQYF

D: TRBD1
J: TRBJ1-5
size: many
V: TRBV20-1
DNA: TGCAGTGCTAGAGCCCCCAACAGGGGCCCCAATCAGCCCCAGCATTTT
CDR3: CSARAPNRGPNQPQHF

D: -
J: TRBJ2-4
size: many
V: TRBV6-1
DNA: TGTGCCAGCAGTGAAGTTGCCAAAAACATTCAGTACTTC
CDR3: CASSEVAKNIQYF

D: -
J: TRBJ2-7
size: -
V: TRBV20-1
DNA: TGCAGTGTTTACGGGGGCTCCAATGAGCAGTACTTC
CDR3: CSVYGGSNEQYF

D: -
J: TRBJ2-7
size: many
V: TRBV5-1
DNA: TGCGCCAGCAGCTTGGAACAGGGCAGTTACGAGCAGTACTTC
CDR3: CASSLEQGSYEQYF

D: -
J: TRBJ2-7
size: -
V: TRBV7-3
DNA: TGTGCCAGCAGCCTGGCTGCAGCCTACGAGCAGTACTTC
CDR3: CASSLAAAYEQYF

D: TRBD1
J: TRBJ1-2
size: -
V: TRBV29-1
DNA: TGCAGCGTAGACAGGGGATCGGGCTACACCTTC
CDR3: CSVDRGSGYTF

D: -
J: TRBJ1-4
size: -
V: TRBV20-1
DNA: TGCAGTGCTAGAGTTGGGGGCGCGTCTGGTGAAAAACTGTTTTTT
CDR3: CSARVGGASGEKLFF